Below, 7 T cell receptor beta chains from the same sample are listed, as sequenced in a study of Tregs in tolerant kidney transplant recipients. Libraries were prepared by immunoSEQ multiplex PCR; TCRdb keeps only in-frame clonotypes and omits some of them. The sample has hundreds of thousands of clones, approximately 83% seen once; the top ten hold less than 0.75%. Sequencing was performed on CD4+ T cells from blood. The receptors originated from a human donor in good health.

The chain carries TRBV30 and TRBJ2-7; D perhaps matches TRBD1 (6 bases). Trimming took off 2 bases at V and 2 bases at J, with 13 bases between the two ends. The CDR3 spans 14 residues. The germline V gene has CDR1 GTSNPN and CDR2 SVGIG (reference sequence). The CDR3 coding sequence is TGTGCCTGGAGTTGGTCAGGGGCCCCCTACGAGCAGTACTTC. Its translation: CAWSWSGAPYEQYF.

A few counts support this clone. This sequence joins TRBV6-6 and TRBJ2-1; 10 nucleotides align to TRBD1. The V and J ends lost 6 bases and 6 bases, in that order; junction bases with no gene match: 8. Germline V gives CDR1 MNHNY, CDR2 SVGAGI (reference sequence). The CDR3 contains 15 residues. In DNA, the CDR3 is TGTGCCAGCAGCCACCCGGGACAGGGGATCAATGAGCAGTTCTTC. Its translation is CASSHPGQGINEQFF.

The J gene is TRBJ1-5, the V gene TRBV7-9, with D possibly being TRBD1 (6 bases). The germline gives CDR1 SEHNR, CDR2 FQNEAQ (reference sequence). Deletions cut 1 base from V and 1 base from J, with 11 bases between. This CDR3 comprises 16 residues. CDR3 amino acids: CASSLGSGVSNQPQHF. The DNA for the CDR3 is TGTGCCAGCAGCTTAGGTTCAGGGGTAAGCAATCAGCCCCAGCATTTT.

The chain recombines TRBV7-8 with TRBJ1-3; D unclear. V lost 5 bases to trimming and J lost 0 bases, with 5 bases between them. CDR1 SGHVS and CDR2 FQNEAQ come from the germline V gene. CDR3 length equals 13 residues. Written as DNA, the CDR3 is TGTGCCAGCAGCCCCTCCTCTGGAAACACCATATATTTT. It translates to CASSPSSGNTIYF.

This clone came up once. The chain has TRBV7-6 and TRBJ2-7; D perhaps matches TRBD1 (5 bases). Germline values: CDR1 SGHVS, CDR2 FNYEAQ. V was pared by 3 bases and J by 4 bases, with 19 bases between. The CDR3 loop spans 16 amino acids. CDR3 bases: TGTGCCAGCAGCTTTGGCGCAGGGTCTCTAAGGTACGAGCAGTACTTC. This encodes CASSFGAGSLRYEQYF.

The chain recombines TRBV18 with TRBJ1-2; D unclear. The CDR3 is made up of 14 amino acids. V was pared by 3 bases and J by 7 bases, with 15 bases between. CDR1 is KGHSH, CDR2 LQKENI, per germline. In nucleotides, the CDR3 is TGTGCCAGCTCACCCCTCTCCGGGAAGGGTGGCTACACCTTC. As protein: CASSPLSGKGGYTF.

This clone appeared once. This rearrangement joins TRBV29-1 to TRBJ2-5, with 8 bases lining up with TRBD1. V lost 8 bases and J lost 3; bases outside the gene matches: 5. CDR1 SQVTM and CDR2 ANQGSEA come from the germline V gene. This CDR3 is 12 amino acids long. CDR3: CSTRTGKETQYF. The CDR3 nucleotides are TGCAGCACAAGGACAGGGAAAGAGACCCAGTACTTC.